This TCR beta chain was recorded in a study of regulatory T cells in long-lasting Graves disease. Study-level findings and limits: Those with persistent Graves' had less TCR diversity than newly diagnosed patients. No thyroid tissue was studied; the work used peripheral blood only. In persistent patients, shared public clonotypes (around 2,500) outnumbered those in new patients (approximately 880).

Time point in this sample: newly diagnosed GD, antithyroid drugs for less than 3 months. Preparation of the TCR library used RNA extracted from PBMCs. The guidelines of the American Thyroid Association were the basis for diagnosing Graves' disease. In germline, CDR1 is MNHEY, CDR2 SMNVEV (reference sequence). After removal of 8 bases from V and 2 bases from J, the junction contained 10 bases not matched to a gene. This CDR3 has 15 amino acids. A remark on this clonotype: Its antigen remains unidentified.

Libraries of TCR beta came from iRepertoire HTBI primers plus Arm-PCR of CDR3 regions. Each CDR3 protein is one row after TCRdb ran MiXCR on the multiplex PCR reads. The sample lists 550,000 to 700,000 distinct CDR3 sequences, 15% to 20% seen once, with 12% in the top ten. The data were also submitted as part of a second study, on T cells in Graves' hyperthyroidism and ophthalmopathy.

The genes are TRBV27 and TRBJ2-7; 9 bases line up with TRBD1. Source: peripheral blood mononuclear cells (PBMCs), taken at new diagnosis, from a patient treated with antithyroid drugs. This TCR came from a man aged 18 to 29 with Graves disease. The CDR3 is CASRRPGQGAYEQYF. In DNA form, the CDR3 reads TGTGCCAGCCGCCGGCCGGGACAGGGTGCCTACGAGCAGTACTTC.